The table lists the clone carrying this T cell receptor (beta chain) with many counts. Its antigen is not known. TCRdb processed the reads anew with MiXCR; each CDR3 protein has one entry. The sample records roughly 220,000 distinct CDR3 sequences, roughly 34% being singletons. The data were obtained in a study of T cell repertoires in cytomegalovirus infection. Study-level background: CMV epitopes in the study were HLA-C-restricted (recently identified) and HLA-B-restricted (well studied). Public TCR beta signatures were indicative of both CMV infection and a matching HLA type. Study outcomes and limitations: Dominating the ex vivo response were TCR beta clonotypes that were CMV-specific and HLA-C-restricted. Cumulative public TCR beta family frequency identified carriers of CMV plus the relevant HLA.

Germline CDR1 MDHEN, CDR2 SYDVKM. The CDR3 sequence is 14 residues long. J gave up 3 bases and V 3 bases, and 3 bases lay outside the gene matches. The J gene is TRBJ2-3, the V gene TRBV28; 7 nucleotides line up with TRBD1. The sample was CD8+ T cells from cultured PBMCs, taken from culture after CMV antigen stimulation. The source is a human donor in good health (CMV status not recorded). Some clones in this sample may be carry-over from other donors' samples. CDR3 in amino acids: CASSFLQGTDTQYF. CDR3 sequence (DNA): TGTGCCAGCAGTTTCTTACAGGGGACAGATACGCAGTATTTT.